The rows below give T cell receptor beta chains drawn from one sample of a study of regulatory T cells in long-lasting Graves disease. A single record per CDR3 protein comes from TCRdb applying MiXCR to the multiplex PCR reads. Of some 230,000 distinct CDR3 sequences in the sample, approximately 20% were seen once. The sample in question was peripheral blood mononuclear cells (PBMCs), obtained at new diagnosis, from a patient treated with antithyroid drugs. These TCRs come from a female donor with Graves disease. Both conserved end residues are part of each CDR3. The order of the fields is V gene, J gene, clone size, D gene, CDR3 protein. A D gene is named only where the DNA matches it firmly. Clone size is not always given. Where it is, it says once, few, many or a class for expanded clones.

>TRBV20-1|TRBJ2-3|.|TRBD2
CSARDIRGEGDTQYF
>TRBV12-3/TRBV12-4|TRBJ2-7|many|TRBD1
CASSFSGTGGYEQYF
>TRBV24-1|TRBJ2-5|many|TRBD2
CATSDPGTSGREETQYF
>TRBV11-2|TRBJ2-7|many|.
CASSIGYIYEQYF
>TRBV2|TRBJ1-4|many|.
CASSDTPTNEKLFF
>TRBV24-1|TRBJ2-2|many|.
CATSDFTGSRGTGELFF
>TRBV5-1|TRBJ1-4|.|TRBD1
CASSGDPQTGVKLFF
>TRBV5-6|TRBJ2-7|.|.
CASSIMGSYEQYF
>TRBV19|TRBJ1-5|many|.
CASSGLGNQPQHF
>TRBV5-1|TRBJ2-1|.|TRBD2
CASSLGGLAKYNEQFF
>TRBV29-1|TRBJ1-2|many|TRBD1
CSVDTGGGYTF
>TRBV18|TRBJ2-7|many|TRBD2
CASSRGLAGGPEQYF
>TRBV7-7|TRBJ2-1|many|TRBD2
CASSSRTSGRAGLIEQFF
>TRBV28|TRBJ2-1|many|TRBD1
CASRSYRDRGPNEQFF
>TRBV2|TRBJ2-6|many|.
CASIISGANVLTF
>TRBV20-1|TRBJ2-1|.|.
CSASPMGVFYNEQFF
>TRBV11-2|TRBJ2-5|.|.
CASSKTGQETQCF
>TRBV11-2|TRBJ2-2|few|TRBD2
CASSLGLAGGPVGGELFF
>TRBV12-3/TRBV12-4|TRBJ2-7|few|.
CASSSGGAEQYF
>TRBV7-9|TRBJ1-1|many|.
CASSLGMGGSTEAFF
>TRBV13|TRBJ2-5|many|.
CASSSRGETQYF
>TRBV30|TRBJ2-7|few|.
CAWSGWTAGYEQYF
>TRBV10-3|TRBJ2-3|many|.
CAISENSGDTQYF
>TRBV18|TRBJ2-3|many|.
CASSPRLATSTDTQYF
>TRBV7-9|TRBJ2-1|.|.
CASSHTRGWDEQFF
>TRBV7-9|TRBJ2-2|.|TRBD1
CASSRFGQGAGGELFF
>TRBV3-1|TRBJ1-1|many|.
CASSQVQNTEAFF
>TRBV10-3|TRBJ2-7|many|TRBD2
CAISESVGTSIGEQYF
>TRBV7-8|TRBJ2-3|many|TRBD2
CASSLAVGGRFTDTQYF
>TRBV6-5|TRBJ1-1|.|TRBD1
CASSYLRDRGGTEAFF
>TRBV6-1|TRBJ2-7|many|.
CASAHRGTSYEQYF
>TRBV5-1|TRBJ1-1|many|.
CASRGDEHRKDEAFF
>TRBV28|TRBJ2-2|.|TRBD2
CPSSWGLAGAGGELFF
>TRBV30|TRBJ1-5|many|.
CAWGPTGINQPQHF
>TRBV12-3/TRBV12-4|TRBJ1-5|many|.
CASSKTNQPQHF
>TRBV4-3|TRBJ2-7|few|TRBD1
CASSYFDRDSSYEQYF
>TRBV24-1|TRBJ2-3|few|.
CATSGDRTDTQYF
>TRBV12-3/TRBV12-4|TRBJ1-3|few|.
CASSLAGPDNTIYF
>TRBV11-1|TRBJ2-1|.|TRBD2
CASSLTGTSLDEQFF
>TRBV12-3/TRBV12-4|TRBJ2-5|many|TRBD2
CASSSSVAGGLETQYF
>TRBV2|TRBJ1-4|many|TRBD1
CASRGQGAEKLFF
>TRBV4-1|TRBJ2-7|many|.
CASSQDLTSLGYEQYF
>TRBV30|TRBJ2-2|many|.
CAWSPGITGELFF
>TRBV12-3/TRBV12-4|TRBJ1-1|many|.
CASSLYSGTAEAFF
>TRBV18|TRBJ1-1|many|TRBD1
CASSPRQGEAFF
>TRBV2|TRBJ2-3|many|TRBD2
CASSLLANTQYF
>TRBV11-2|TRBJ2-2|many|.
CASSLEGTVTGELFF
>TRBV20-1|TRBJ2-3|many|.
CSAREAAGGTDTQYF
>TRBV9|TRBJ2-3|.|TRBD2
CASSVEGTSGMADTQYF
>TRBV2|TRBJ2-3|many|.
CASTLADTQYF